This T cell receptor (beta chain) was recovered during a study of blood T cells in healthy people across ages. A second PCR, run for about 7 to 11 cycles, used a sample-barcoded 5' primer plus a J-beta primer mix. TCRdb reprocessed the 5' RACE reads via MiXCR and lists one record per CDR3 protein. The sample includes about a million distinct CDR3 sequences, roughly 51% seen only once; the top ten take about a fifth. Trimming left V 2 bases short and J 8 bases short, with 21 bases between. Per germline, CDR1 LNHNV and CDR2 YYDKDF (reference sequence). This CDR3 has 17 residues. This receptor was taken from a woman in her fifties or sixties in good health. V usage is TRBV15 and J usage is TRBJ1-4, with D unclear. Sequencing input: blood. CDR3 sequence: CATSRLIWRANGEKLFF. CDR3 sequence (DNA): TGTGCCACCAGCAGATTAATCTGGCGGGCCAACGGGGAAAAACTGTTTTTT.